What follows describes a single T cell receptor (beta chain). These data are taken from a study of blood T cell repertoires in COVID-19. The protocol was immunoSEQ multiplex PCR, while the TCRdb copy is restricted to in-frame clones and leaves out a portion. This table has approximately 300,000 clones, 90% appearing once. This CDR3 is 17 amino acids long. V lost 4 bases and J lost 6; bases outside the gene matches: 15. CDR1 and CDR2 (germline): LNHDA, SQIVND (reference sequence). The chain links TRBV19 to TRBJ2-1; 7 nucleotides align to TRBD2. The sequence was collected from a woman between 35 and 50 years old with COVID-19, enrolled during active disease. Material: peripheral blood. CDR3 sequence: CASSTKVWTRIGNEQFF. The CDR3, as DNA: TGTGCCAGTAGTACTAAGGTGTGGACTAGAATCGGCAATGAGCAGTTCTTC.